This section outlines one TCR beta chain sequence together with its context. What it recognizes is unknown. The CDR3 covers 15 residues. V was pared by 2 bases and J by 5 bases, with 6 bases of the junction left unmatched. Germline V gene sequence: CDR1 KGHSH, CDR2 LQKENI. TCRdb's table, derived via immunoSEQ multiplex PCR, lists solely in-frame clones and lacks some. This table has 65,000 to 95,000 clones, over 75% appearing once. The data originate from a study of T cell responses to AZD1222 COVID-19 vaccine. Study results and caveats: CD4 TCRs covered the whole spike, strongest at regions 160-218 and 743-854. The study found Spike-specific TCR breadth and depth rose after two AZD1222 doses.

Second-dose intervals of approximately 4 or approximately 12 weeks were pooled. This TCR was sampled from an adult who received the AZD1222 COVID-19 vaccine. This chain joins TRBV18 and TRBJ1-5, with TRBD1 matching 7 bases. This sample comprised peripheral blood, obtained 28 days after the second AZD1222 dose. The chain's CDR3 is CASSPSTGNHQPQHF. CDR3 sequence (DNA): TGTGCCAGCTCACCATCGACAGGGAATCATCAGCCCCAGCATTTT.